A single sample is the source of the 6 T cell receptor beta chains below, sequenced in a study of cytomegalovirus exposure and HLA in healthy donors listed by TCRdb under 2017. The method was the immunoSEQ multiplex PCR assay. This is the immuneACCESS table as TCRdb keeps it, with only in-frame sequences that have V and J called. A part of the clones is gone; compared with another copy, unresolved V genes explain less than half, and the rest is unexplained. The sample table records approximately 180,000 clones; about 84% of these occur just once. The ten largest clonotypes hold almost 1.5% of the sample. The sample comprised PBMCs. The receptors here all came from a woman aged 18-29 years in good health and CMV-seronegative.

The genes are TRBV29-1 and TRBJ2-2; 11 bases are a match to TRBD2. Trimming cost V 6 bases and J 6 bases; bases outside gene matches: 6. CDR3 length: 14 amino acids. Germline assignment: CDR1 SQVTM and CDR2 ANQGSEA. The CDR3 DNA sequence: TGCAGCGTGAGACTAGCGGGATTATCCGGGGAGCTGTTTTTT. This codes for CSVRLAGLSGELFF.

The rearrangement joins TRBV9 to TRBJ1-1; no definite D call. Germline V lookup: CDR1 SGDLS, CDR2 YYNGEE. There are 13 residues in the CDR3. V was clipped by 7 bases and J by 6 bases, with 16 bases between them. In nucleotides, the CDR3 is TGTGCCAGCGGTAGATCGCTTGGAGCTGAAGCTTTCTTT. Translating gives CASGRSLGAEAFF.

The sample holds a few counts of this clone. The chain recombines TRBV6-1 with TRBJ2-7, with D maybe TRBD2 (6 bases). The CDR3 consists of 13 residues. Trimming pared 10 bases from V and 3 bases from J, leaving 16 bases between. Looked up from germline, CDR1 is MNHNS and CDR2 is SASEGT. This CDR3 reads CATGQNGGYEQYF. The CDR3 nucleotides are TGTGCCACCGGGCAGAACGGGGGCTACGAGCAGTACTTC.

The rearrangement uses TRBV6-5 and TRBJ1-2, with 8 bases that match TRBD1. This CDR3 comprises 13 residues. Germline assignment: CDR1 MNHEY and CDR2 SVGAGI. Trimming at V came to 6 bases and at J to 5 bases, leaving 5 bases not matched to a gene. CDR3 in amino acids: CASSRTGQYGYTF. The CDR3 nucleotides are TGTGCCAGCAGCCGGACAGGGCAGTATGGCTACACCTTC.

The chain employs TRBV28 and TRBJ1-2; the match to TRBD1 covers 10 bases. The germline CDR1 and CDR2 sequences are MDHEN and SYDVKM. J gave up 6 bases and V 4 bases, and 11 bases lay outside the gene matches. CDR3 size: 16 residues. The CDR3 nucleotides read TGTGCCAGCAGTTCCCCGGGACAGGGGAGGATTGATGGCTACACCTTC. Amino acids: CASSSPGQGRIDGYTF.

This chain uses TRBV9 with TRBJ2-2, with a tentative D call TRBD2 (6 bases). With 5 bases removed from V and 4 bases from J, the gap between germline ends came to 15 bases. Germline CDR1 reads SGDLS; CDR2 reads YYNGEE. The CDR3 extends over 15 amino acids. CDR3 loop: CASRRSGVGTGELFF. CDR3 sequence (DNA): TGTGCCAGCAGGCGATCGGGGGTTGGCACCGGGGAGCTGTTTTTT.